This TCR beta chain was identified in a study of T cell responses to AZD1222 COVID-19 vaccine. Study results and limitations: Two AZD1222 administrations were followed by greater Spike-specific TCR breadth and depth. Females made up more of the donors, who were largely white British, and clonal diversity may have come out too low.

This table comes from immunoSEQ multiplex PCR, and its TCRdb copy is limited to in-frame clones, with some not included. Among about 48,000 clones listed, around 89% were seen once. V shed 3 bases, J shed 5 bases, and the junction held 7 bases outside the gene matches. CDR3 length: 16 amino acids. In germline, CDR1 is MGHRA, CDR2 YSYEKL. About this clone: As yet, its antigen is unknown.

Material: peripheral blood, obtained 28 days after the second AZD1222 dose. This chain links TRBV4-1 with TRBJ1-6, with 7 bases fitting TRBD1. The TCR was taken from an adult who received the AZD1222 COVID-19 vaccine. CDR3 sequence (DNA): TGCGCCAGCAGCCATTCAACAGGGGCGGATAATTCACCCCTCCACTTT. It encodes CASSHSTGADNSPLHF.